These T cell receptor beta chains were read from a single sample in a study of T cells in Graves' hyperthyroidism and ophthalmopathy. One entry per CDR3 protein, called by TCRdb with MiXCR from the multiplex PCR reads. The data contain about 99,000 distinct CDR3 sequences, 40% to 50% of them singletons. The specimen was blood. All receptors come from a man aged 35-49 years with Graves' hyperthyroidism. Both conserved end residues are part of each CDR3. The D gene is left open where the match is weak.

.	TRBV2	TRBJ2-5	CASSGALETQYF
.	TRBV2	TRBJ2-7	CASSVLYEQYF
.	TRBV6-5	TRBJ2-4	CASRREASNIQYF
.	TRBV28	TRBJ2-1	CASSQGQTYNEQFF
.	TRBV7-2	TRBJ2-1	CASSHAFSGYNEQFF
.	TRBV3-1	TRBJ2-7	CASSQEFEGEQYF
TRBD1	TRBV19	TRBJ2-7	CASSIASLTSGQGAHEQYF
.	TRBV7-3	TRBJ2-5	CASSLNDGGHETQYF
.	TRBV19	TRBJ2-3	CASSYRASTDTQYF
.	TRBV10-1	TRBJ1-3	CASSEVFGAKLSGNTIYF
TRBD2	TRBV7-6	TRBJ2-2	CASSTAGGSNTGELFF
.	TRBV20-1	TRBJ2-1	CSASQGVNEQFF
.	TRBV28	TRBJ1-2	CASSSPGVTDYTF
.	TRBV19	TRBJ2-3	CASSPGASYTDTQYF
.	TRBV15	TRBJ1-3	CATSRDRSSGDF
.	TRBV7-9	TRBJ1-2	CASSYHRVDGYTF
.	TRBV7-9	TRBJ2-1	CASSPWRVGTYNEQFF
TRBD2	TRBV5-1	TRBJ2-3	CASSVGLAGGKADTQYF
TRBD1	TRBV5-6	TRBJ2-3	CASSLGQGPADTQYF
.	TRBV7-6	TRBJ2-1	CASSTPTGSTYNEQFF
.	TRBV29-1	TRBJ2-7	CSVEEGVTYERYF